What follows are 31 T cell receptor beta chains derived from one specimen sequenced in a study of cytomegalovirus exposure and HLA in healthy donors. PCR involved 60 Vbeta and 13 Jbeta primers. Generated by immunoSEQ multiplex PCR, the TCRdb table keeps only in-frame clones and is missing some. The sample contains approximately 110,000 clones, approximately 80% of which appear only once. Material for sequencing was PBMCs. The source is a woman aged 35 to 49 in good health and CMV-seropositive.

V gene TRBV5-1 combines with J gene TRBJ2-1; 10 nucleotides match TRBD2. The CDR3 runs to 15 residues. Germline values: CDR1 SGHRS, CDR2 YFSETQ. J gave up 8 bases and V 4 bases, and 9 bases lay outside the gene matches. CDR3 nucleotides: TGCGCCAGCAGCCCCAGGCTAGCGGGAGTACATGAGCAGTTCTTC. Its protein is CASSPRLAGVHEQFF.

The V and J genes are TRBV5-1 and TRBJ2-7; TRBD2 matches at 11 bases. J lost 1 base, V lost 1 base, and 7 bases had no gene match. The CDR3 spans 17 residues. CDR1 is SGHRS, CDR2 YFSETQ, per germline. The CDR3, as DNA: TGCGCCAGCAGCTTGACCCTACTAGCGGGAGAGTCCTACGAGCAGTACTTC. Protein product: CASSLTLLAGESYEQYF.

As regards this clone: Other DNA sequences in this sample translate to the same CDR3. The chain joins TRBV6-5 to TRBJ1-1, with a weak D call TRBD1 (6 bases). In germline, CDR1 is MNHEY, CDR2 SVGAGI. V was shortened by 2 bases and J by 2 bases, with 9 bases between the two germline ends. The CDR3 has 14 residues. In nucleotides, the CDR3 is TGTGCCAGCAGTTACGGACAGCTCAACACTGAAGCTTTCTTT. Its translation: CASSYGQLNTEAFF.

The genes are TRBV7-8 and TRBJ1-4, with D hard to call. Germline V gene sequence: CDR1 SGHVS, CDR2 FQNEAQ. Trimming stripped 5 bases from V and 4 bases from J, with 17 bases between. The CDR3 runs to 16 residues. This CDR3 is CASSPTFGGYNEKLFF. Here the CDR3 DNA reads TGTGCCAGCAGCCCGACTTTTGGAGGGTATAATGAAAAACTGTTTTTT.

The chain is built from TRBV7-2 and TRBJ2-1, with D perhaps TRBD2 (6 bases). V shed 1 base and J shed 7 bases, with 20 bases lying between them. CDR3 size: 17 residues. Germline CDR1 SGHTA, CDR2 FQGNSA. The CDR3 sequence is CASSLVLLAGNSNEQFF. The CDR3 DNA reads TGTGCCAGCAGCTTAGTTCTATTGGCGGGGAATTCTAATGAGCAGTTCTTC.

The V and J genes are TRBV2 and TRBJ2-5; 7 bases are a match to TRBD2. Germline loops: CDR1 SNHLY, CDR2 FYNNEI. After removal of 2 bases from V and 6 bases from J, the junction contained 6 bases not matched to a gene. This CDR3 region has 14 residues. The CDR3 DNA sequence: TGTGCCAGCAGTGAAATGGGGGGGGAGAAGACCCAGTACTTC. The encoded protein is CASSEMGGEKTQYF. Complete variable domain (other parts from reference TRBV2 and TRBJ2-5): EPEVTQTPSHQVTQMGQEVILRCVPISNHLYFYWYRQILGQKVEFLVSFYNNEISEKSEIFDDQFSVERPDGSNFTLKIRSTKLEDSAMYFCASSEMGGEKTQYFGPGTRLLVL.

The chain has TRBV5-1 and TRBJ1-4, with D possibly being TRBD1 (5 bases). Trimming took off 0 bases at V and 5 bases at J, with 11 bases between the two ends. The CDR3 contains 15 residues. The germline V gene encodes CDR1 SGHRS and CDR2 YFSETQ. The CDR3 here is CASSLGQGKNEKLFF. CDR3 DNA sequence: TGCGCCAGCAGCTTGGGGCAGGGTAAAAATGAAAAACTGTTTTTT.

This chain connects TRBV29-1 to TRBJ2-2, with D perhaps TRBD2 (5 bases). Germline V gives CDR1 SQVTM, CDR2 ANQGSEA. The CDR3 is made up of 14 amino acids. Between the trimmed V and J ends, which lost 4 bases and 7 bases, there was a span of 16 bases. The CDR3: CSVATNRRSGELFF. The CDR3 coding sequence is TGCAGCGTTGCGACTAATCGTAGAAGCGGGGAGCTGTTTTTT.

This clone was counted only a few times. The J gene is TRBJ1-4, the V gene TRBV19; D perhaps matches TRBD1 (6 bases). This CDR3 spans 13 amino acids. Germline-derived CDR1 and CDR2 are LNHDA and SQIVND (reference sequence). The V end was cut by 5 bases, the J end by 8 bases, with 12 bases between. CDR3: CASSGTSGEKLFF. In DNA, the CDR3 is TGTGCCAGTAGTGGGACATCTGGGGAAAAACTGTTTTTT.

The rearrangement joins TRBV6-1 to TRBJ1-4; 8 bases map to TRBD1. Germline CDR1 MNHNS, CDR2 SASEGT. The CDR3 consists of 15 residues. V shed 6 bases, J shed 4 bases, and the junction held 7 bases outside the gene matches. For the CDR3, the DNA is TGTGCCAGCAGCGACAGGGGAGTAGGTAATGAAAAACTGTTTTTT. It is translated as CASSDRGVGNEKLFF.

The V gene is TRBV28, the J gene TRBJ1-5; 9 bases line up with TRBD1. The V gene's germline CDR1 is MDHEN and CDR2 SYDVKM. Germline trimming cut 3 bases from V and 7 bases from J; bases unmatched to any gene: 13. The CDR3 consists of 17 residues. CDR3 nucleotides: TGTGCCAGCAGTTTTAGGGGCTGGGACAGGGAAGGACAGCCCCAGCATTTT. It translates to CASSFRGWDREGQPQHF.

CDR3 coding DNA: TGTGCCAGCAGTTACTTGGGGACAGGGCAGAATGAGCAGTTCTTC. This sequence encodes CASSYLGTGQNEQFF. The chain recombines TRBV6-5 with TRBJ2-1, with 9 bases fitting TRBD1. J lost 7 bases, V lost 1 base, and 5 bases had no gene match. This CDR3 has 15 residues. CDR1 MNHEY and CDR2 SVGAGI come from the germline V gene.

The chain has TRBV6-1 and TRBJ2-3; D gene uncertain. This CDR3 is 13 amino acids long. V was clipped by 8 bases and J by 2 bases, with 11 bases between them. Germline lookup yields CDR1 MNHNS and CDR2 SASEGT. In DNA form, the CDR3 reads TGTGCCAGCGGAGCGCCTAACACAGATACGCAGTATTTT. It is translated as CASGAPNTDTQYF.

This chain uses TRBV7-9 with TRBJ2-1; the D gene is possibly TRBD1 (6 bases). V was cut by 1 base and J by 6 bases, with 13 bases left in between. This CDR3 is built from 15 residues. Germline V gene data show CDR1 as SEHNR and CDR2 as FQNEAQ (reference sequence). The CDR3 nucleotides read TGTGCCAGCAGCTTAGGGACAGTAATGAGCAATGAGCAGTTCTTC. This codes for CASSLGTVMSNEQFF.

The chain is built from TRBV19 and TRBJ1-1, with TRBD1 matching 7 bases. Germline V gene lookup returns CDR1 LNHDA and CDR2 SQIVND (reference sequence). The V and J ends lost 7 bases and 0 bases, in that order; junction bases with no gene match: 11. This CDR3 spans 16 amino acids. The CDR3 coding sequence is TGTGCCAGTAAGCCTCTTAAGGGACAGATGAACACTGAAGCTTTCTTT. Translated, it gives CASKPLKGQMNTEAFF.

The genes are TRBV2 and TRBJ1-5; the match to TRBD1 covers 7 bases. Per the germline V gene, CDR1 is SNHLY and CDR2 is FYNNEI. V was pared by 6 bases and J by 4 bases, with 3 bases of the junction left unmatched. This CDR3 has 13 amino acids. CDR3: CASRGTVNQPQHF. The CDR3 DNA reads TGTGCCAGCAGGGGGACAGTTAATCAGCCCCAGCATTTT.

The CDR3 DNA sequence: TGCGCCAGCAGCCCCGCTCAGCTACTTAGCGGGAGTTGGGCAACCTCCTACGAGCAGTACTTC. It encodes CASSPAQLLSGSWATSYEQYF. This chain links TRBV5-1 with TRBJ2-7; 9 positions match TRBD2. The V and J ends lost 4 bases and 0 bases, in that order; junction bases with no gene match: 23. The CDR3 extends over 21 amino acids. Germline lookup yields CDR1 SGHRS and CDR2 YFSETQ.

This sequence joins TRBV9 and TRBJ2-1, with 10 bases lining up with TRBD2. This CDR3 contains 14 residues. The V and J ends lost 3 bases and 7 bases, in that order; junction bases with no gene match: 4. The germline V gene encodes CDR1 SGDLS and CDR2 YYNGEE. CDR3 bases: TGTGCCAGCAGCGCCGGGACTAGCGAGAATGAGCAGTTCTTC. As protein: CASSAGTSENEQFF.

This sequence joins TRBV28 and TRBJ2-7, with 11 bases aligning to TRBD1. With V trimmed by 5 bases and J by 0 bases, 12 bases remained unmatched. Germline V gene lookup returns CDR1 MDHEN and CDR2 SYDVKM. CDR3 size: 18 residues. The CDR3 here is CASSADRGRSRRSYEQYF. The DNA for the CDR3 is TGTGCCAGCAGTGCGGACAGGGGGCGATCCAGACGCTCCTACGAGCAGTACTTC.

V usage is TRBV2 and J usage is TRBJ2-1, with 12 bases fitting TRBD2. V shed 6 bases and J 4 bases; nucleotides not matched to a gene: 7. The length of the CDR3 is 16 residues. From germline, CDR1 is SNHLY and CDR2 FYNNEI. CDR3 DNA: TGTGCCAGCAGGAGCCGGACTAGCGGGGATTACAATGAGCAGTTCTTC. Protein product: CASRSRTSGDYNEQFF. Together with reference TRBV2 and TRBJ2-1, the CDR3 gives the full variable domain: EPEVTQTPSHQVTQMGQEVILRCVPISNHLYFYWYRQILGQKVEFLVSFYNNEISEKSEIFDDQFSVERPDGSNFTLKIRSTKLEDSAMYFCASRSRTSGDYNEQFFGPGTRLTVL.

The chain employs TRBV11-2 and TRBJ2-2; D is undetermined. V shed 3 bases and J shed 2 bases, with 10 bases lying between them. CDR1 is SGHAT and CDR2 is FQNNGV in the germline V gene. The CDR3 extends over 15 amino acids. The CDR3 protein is CASSFTVGNTGELFF. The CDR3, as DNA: TGTGCCAGCAGCTTTACAGTTGGAAACACCGGGGAGCTGTTTTTT.

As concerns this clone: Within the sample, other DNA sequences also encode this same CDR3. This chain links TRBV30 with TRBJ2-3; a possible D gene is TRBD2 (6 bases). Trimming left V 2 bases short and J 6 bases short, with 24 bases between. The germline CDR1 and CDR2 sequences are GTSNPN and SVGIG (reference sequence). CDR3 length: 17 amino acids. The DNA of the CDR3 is TGTGCCTGGAGTCAACGGGGGAGGCCTCCTAACACGGATACGCAGTATTTT. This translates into CAWSQRGRPPNTDTQYF.

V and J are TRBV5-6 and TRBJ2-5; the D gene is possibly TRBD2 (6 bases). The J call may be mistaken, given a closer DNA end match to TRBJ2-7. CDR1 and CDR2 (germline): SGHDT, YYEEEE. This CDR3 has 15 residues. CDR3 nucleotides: TGTGCCAGCAGCTTGGTCCCGCGGGGAAGGTACGAGCAGTACTTC. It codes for CASSLVPRGRYEQYF.

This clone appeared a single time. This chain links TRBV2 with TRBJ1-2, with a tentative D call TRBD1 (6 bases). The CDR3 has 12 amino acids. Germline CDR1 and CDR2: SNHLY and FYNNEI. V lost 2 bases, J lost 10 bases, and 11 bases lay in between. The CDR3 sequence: CASSEYRVDYTF. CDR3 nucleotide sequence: TGTGCCAGCAGTGAATACAGGGTAGACTACACCTTC. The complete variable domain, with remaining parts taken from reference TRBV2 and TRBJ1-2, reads EPEVTQTPSHQVTQMGQEVILRCVPISNHLYFYWYRQILGQKVEFLVSFYNNEISEKSEIFDDQFSVERPDGSNFTLKIRSTKLEDSAMYFCASSEYRVDYTFGSGTRLTVV.

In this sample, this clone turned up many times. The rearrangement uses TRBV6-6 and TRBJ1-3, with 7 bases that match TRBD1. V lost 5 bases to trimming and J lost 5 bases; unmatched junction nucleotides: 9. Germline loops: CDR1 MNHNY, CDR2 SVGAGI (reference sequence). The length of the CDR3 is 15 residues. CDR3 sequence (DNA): TGTGCCAGCAGTCTCAAGGACAGGTCTAGAAACACCATATATTTT. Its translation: CASSLKDRSRNTIYF.

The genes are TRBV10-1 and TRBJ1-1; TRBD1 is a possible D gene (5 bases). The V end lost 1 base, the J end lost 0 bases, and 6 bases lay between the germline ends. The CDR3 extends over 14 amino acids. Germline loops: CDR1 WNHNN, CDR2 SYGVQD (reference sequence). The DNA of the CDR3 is TGCGCCAGCAGTGAGTACAGGTTGAACACTGAAGCTTTCTTT. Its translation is CASSEYRLNTEAFF.

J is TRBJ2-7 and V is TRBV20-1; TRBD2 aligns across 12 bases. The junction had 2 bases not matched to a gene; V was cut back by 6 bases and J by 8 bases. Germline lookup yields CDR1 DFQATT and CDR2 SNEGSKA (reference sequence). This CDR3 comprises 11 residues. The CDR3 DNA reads TGCAGTGCCGGACTAGCGGGAAAGCAGTACTTC. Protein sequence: CSAGLAGKQYF.

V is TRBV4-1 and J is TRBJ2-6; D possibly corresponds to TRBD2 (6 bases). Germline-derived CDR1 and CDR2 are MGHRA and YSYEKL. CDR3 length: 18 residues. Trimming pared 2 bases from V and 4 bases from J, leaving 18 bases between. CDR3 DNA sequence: TGCGCCAGCAGCCAATCGGGACGCGGGGTATTGGGGGCCAACGTCCTGACTTTC. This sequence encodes CASSQSGRGVLGANVLTF.

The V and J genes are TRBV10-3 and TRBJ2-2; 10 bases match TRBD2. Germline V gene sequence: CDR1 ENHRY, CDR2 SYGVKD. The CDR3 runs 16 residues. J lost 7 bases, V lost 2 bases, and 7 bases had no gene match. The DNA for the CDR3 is TGTGCCATCAGTGAGAAGCGGGAGGGGCACGGCGGGGAGCTGTTTTTT. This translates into CAISEKREGHGGELFF.

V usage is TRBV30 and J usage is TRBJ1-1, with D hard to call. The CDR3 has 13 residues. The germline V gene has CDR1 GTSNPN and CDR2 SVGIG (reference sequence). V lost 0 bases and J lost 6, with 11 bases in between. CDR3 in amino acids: CAWSVRGFAEAFF. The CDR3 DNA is TGTGCCTGGAGTGTACGAGGGTTCGCTGAAGCTTTCTTT.

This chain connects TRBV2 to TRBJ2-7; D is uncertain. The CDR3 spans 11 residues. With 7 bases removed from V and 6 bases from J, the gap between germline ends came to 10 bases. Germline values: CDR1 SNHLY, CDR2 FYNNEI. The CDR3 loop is CASTRSGEQYF. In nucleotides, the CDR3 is TGTGCCAGCACTAGGTCGGGCGAGCAGTACTTC.